A single sample is the source of the 9 T cell receptor beta chains below, sequenced in a study of beta chain features in type 1 diabetes. Study-wide findings and caveats: All four CD4+ subsets from Type 1 diabetes patients carried moderately but significantly shorter TCRB CDR3s.

The investigators reverse transcribed all of the isolated RNA, so they sequenced expressed TCRB transcripts. Measured with immunoSEQ multiplex PCR; TCRdb has only the in-frame clones, and not every one. Among under 850,000 clones listed, 13% were seen once. The antigens of these receptors remain unknown. The specimen was naive CD4+ T cells from blood. These receptors were collected from a man aged 18-30 years with type 1 diabetes.

This clone has just a few counts. The V and J genes are TRBV7-2 and TRBJ1-5; 7 nucleotides align to TRBD1. V shed 7 bases and J 2 bases; nucleotides not matched to a gene: 2. The germline CDR1 and CDR2 sequences are SGHTA and FQGNSA. The CDR3 loop spans 13 amino acids. The CDR3 spells CASTQGGNQPQHF. As DNA, the CDR3 is TGTGCCAGCACTCAGGGGGGCAATCAGCCCCAGCATTTT.

The V gene is TRBV9, the J gene TRBJ1-2; D possibly corresponds to TRBD1 (5 bases). Germline V gives CDR1 SGDLS, CDR2 YYNGEE. The CDR3 totals 16 residues. V lost 0 bases, J lost 2 bases, and 14 bases lay in between. In DNA form, the CDR3 reads TGTGCCAGCAGCGTAGGGGCAGGGCGAACCAACTATGGCTACACCTTC. This translates into CASSVGAGRTNYGYTF. The whole variable domain, filled in from reference TRBV9 and TRBJ1-2, reads DSGVTQTPKHLITATGQRVTLRCSPRSGDLSVYWYQQSLDQGLQFLIQYYNGEERAKGNILERFSAQQFPDLHSELNLSSLELGDSALYFCASSVGAGRTNYGYTFGSGTRLTVV.

This clone was found a few times. The V call is TRBV7-9, the J call TRBJ2-6; D is tentatively TRBD1 or TRBD2 (6 bases each). The length of the CDR3 is 15 residues. CDR1 and CDR2 from the germline V gene are SEHNR and FQNEAQ (reference sequence). V lost 5 bases and J 0 bases, leaving 8 bases between the germline ends. The chain's CDR3 is CASSRGPSGANVLTF. DNA of the CDR3: TGTGCCAGCAGCCGGGGGCCCTCTGGGGCCAACGTCCTGACTTTC.

This clone was seen a few times. V usage is TRBV5-1 and J usage is TRBJ2-1; 8 bases agree with TRBD2. CDR1 SGHRS and CDR2 YFSETQ come from the germline V gene. The CDR3 consists of 13 residues. Trimming removed 0 bases from V and 8 bases from J; junction bases left unmatched: 1. CDR3 in amino acids: CASSLDGRDEQFF. CDR3 bases: TGCGCCAGCAGCTTGGACGGGAGGGATGAGCAGTTCTTC.

This clone was counted only a few times. The V call is TRBV30, the J call TRBJ1-3; the match to TRBD1 covers 7 bases. CDR3 length equals 13 residues. V lost 5 bases to trimming and J lost 2 bases; unmatched junction nucleotides: 3. Germline CDR1 reads GTSNPN; CDR2 reads SVGIG (reference sequence). CDR3 DNA sequence: TGTGCCTGGCAACAGGGGCCTGGAAACACCATATATTTT. Translation: CAWQQGPGNTIYF.

The chain couples TRBV6-5 to TRBJ2-7; possible D gene TRBD2, 6 bases. The ends were cut back, 5 bases at V and 1 base at J, with 12 bases in the middle. The CDR3 loop spans 14 amino acids. Germline values: CDR1 MNHEY, CDR2 SVGAGI. The CDR3 DNA is TGTGCCAGCAGTGTCCAGCGGGCATCCTACGAGCAGTACTTC. Protein product: CASSVQRASYEQYF.

The chain has TRBV18 and TRBJ2-3, with 8 bases aligning to TRBD1. Germline assignment: CDR1 KGHSH and CDR2 LQKENI. V lost 3 bases, J lost 3 bases, and 5 bases stayed unmatched. This CDR3 contains 15 residues. The CDR3 loop reads CASSPDRGLTDTQYF. In nucleotides, the CDR3 is TGTGCCAGCTCACCTGACAGGGGTCTGACAGATACGCAGTATTTT.

The genes are TRBV5-6 and TRBJ2-3; D uncertain. Germline CDR1 reads SGHDT; CDR2 reads YYEEEE. The CDR3 extends over 15 amino acids. V shed 2 bases and J shed 1 base, with 11 bases lying between them. CDR3 DNA sequence: TGTGCCAGCAGCTTTGCTAGTTGGGGCACAGATACGCAGTATTTT. This sequence encodes CASSFASWGTDTQYF.

This clone was observed a few times. The gene calls are TRBV4-1 and TRBJ1-1, with D unresolved. CDR3 length: 15 amino acids. Germline lookup yields CDR1 MGHRA and CDR2 YSYEKL. Trimming stripped 0 bases from V and 1 base from J, with 9 bases between. The CDR3 reads CASSQDVTQNTEAFF. CDR3 nucleotide sequence: TGCGCCAGCAGCCAAGATGTAACGCAGAACACTGAAGCTTTCTTT.